These T cell receptor beta chains were read from a single sample in a study of blood T cell repertoires in COVID-19. Profiled with immunoSEQ multiplex PCR; TCRdb holds only in-frame clones, not every one. The table lists roughly 130,000 clones, approximately 80% of them singletons. Sequences were obtained from peripheral blood. These receptors were taken from a woman aged 45-60 years with acute or convalescent COVID-19. Both conserved end residues are part of each CDR3. The D gene is left open where the match is weak. A row's size may be missing; if present it is once, few, many or a size class.

D gene	V gene	J gene	clone size	CDR3 length	CDR3 protein	CDR3 DNA
TRBD1	TRBV30	TRBJ1-5	few	17	CAWSPWTGGRGNQPQHF	TGTGCCTGGAGTCCGTGGACAGGGGGAAGGGGCAATCAGCCCCAGCATTTT
.	TRBV6-6	TRBJ2-7	.	12	CASSDWDTEQYF	TGTGCCAGCAGTGATTGGGACACAGAGCAGTACTTC
TRBD1	TRBV6-5	TRBJ1-2	.	15	CASSPLQGAYYGYTF	TGTGCCAGCAGTCCACTCCAGGGGGCATACTATGGCTACACCTTC
TRBD2	TRBV6-5	TRBJ2-1	.	14	CASSRLAAYNEQFF	TGTGCCAGCAGCCGACTAGCGGCATACAATGAGCAGTTCTTC
.	TRBV27	TRBJ1-6	.	15	CASSSDRSYNSPLHF	TGTGCCAGCAGTTCCGACAGGTCGTATAATTCACCCCTCCACTTT
.	TRBV30	TRBJ2-2	.	14	CAWKRSANTGELFF	TGTGCCTGGAAGCGGAGCGCGAACACCGGGGAGCTGTTTTTT
.	TRBV2	TRBJ2-2	.	15	CASSVSGSNTGELFF	TGTGCCAGCAGTGTTAGCGGATCGAACACCGGGGAGCTGTTTTTT
.	TRBV28	TRBJ1-2	few	15	CASSSLRGGTNGYTF	TGTGCCAGCAGTTCCCTGCGGGGGGGGACTAATGGCTACACCTTC
TRBD2	TRBV29-1	TRBJ2-7	.	13	CSIRDGGGSEQYF	TGCAGCATCCGCGACGGGGGGGGAAGTGAGCAGTACTTC
.	TRBV5-1	TRBJ1-5	few	16	CASSSAPRSSNQPQHF	TGCGCCAGCAGCTCGGCACCGAGGAGTAGCAATCAGCCCCAGCATTTT
TRBD2	TRBV7-6	TRBJ2-1	few	16	CASSSPTSGGAKEQFF	TGTGCCAGCAGCTCCCCGACTAGCGGGGGGGCCAAGGAGCAGTTCTTC
.	TRBV19	TRBJ2-4	.	16	CASTGGGSLAKNIQYF	TGTGCCAGTACCGGGGGCGGGAGCCTAGCCAAAAACATTCAGTACTTC
.	TRBV5-4	TRBJ1-5	.	15	CASSLPIQGHQPQHF	TGTGCCAGCAGCTTGCCGATTCAGGGGCATCAGCCCCAGCATTTT
TRBD1	TRBV5-8	TRBJ1-6	.	13	CASRSTGESPLHF	TGTGCCAGCAGGTCGACAGGGGAATCACCCCTCCACTTT
.	TRBV6-2/TRBV6-3	TRBJ2-2	.	16	CASSYGLAYNTGELFF	TGTGCCAGTAGTTACGGGCTAGCTTATAACACCGGGGAGCTGTTTTTT
.	TRBV3-1/TRBV3-2	TRBJ1-4	.	14	CASSSSSRSEKLFF	TGTGCCAGCAGCTCAAGCTCCCGATCCGAAAAACTGTTTTTT
.	TRBV9	TRBJ1-3	.	16	CASSAEGLGAGNTIYF	TGTGCCAGCAGCGCGGAGGGGTTAGGGGCTGGAAACACCATATATTTT
TRBD1	TRBV18	TRBJ2-7	.	15	CASSAKTGSRNEQYF	TGTGCCAGCTCAGCCAAGACAGGGTCACGGAACGAGCAGTACTTC
TRBD1	TRBV30	TRBJ2-1	.	16	CAWSLGTGGYYNEQFF	TGTGCCTGGAGCCTAGGCACAGGGGGCTACTACAATGAGCAGTTCTTC
TRBD2	TRBV3-1/TRBV3-2	TRBJ2-3	.	17	CASSQDVGGGGTDTQYF	TGTGCCAGCAGCCAAGATGTGGGGGGGGGAGGTACAGATACGCAGTATTTT
.	TRBV28	TRBJ1-1	.	14	CASNRLQDIPEAFF	TGTGCCAGCAATCGCCTCCAGGATATCCCTGAAGCTTTCTTT
.	TRBV7-8	TRBJ2-7	.	13	CASSLGGGNKQYF	TGTGCCAGCAGCTTAGGTGGGGGGAATAAGCAGTACTTC
TRBD1	TRBV18	TRBJ1-2	.	15	CASSPGTGIGYGYTF	TGTGCCAGCTCACCCGGGACAGGGATAGGCTATGGCTACACCTTC
TRBD1	TRBV6-5	TRBJ1-5	once	14	CASSTQTGNQPQHF	TGTGCCAGCAGTACTCAGACAGGGAATCAGCCCCAGCATTTT
TRBD2	TRBV7-3	TRBJ2-3	.	14	CASSSSGGTDTQYF	TGTGCCAGCAGCTCAAGCGGGGGAACAGATACGCAGTATTTT
.	TRBV4-1	TRBJ1-1	.	14	CASSQDRGRTEAFF	TGCGCCAGCAGCCAAGATCGAGGTAGGACTGAAGCTTTCTTT
.	TRBV14	TRBJ2-3	.	12	CASSPGTDTQYF	TGTGCCAGCAGCCCGGGCACAGATACGCAGTATTTT